The present TCR beta chain was sequenced within a study of blood T cell repertoires in COVID-19. Turning to the study itself: Both acute and convalescent COVID-19 samples were obtained from the United States, Italy and Spain. In each case, the material was cDNA or gDNA derived from T cells, B-cell-depleted T cells, or PBMCs.

Between the trimmed V and J ends, which lost 3 bases and 13 bases, there was a span of 31 bases. Germline V gives CDR1 SQVTM, CDR2 ANQGSEA. This CDR3 spans 17 amino acids. Authors' methods: Counts of nucleated cells, estimated from reference gene primer amplification, were obtained. Clones were read by immunoSEQ multiplex PCR, and TCRdb kept only the in-frame ones, dropping some. Clone size and V and J calls were adopted from that table, with D and trimming inferred from the DNA. The data show about 410,000 clones, roughly 90% seen once. Seattle enrolled patients during active infection and tracked them longitudinally.

This chain joins TRBV29-1 and TRBJ2-1; D may be TRBD1 (8 bases). Sequencing was carried out using peripheral blood. The sequence was obtained from a woman between 40 and 50 years old with COVID-19, enrolled during active disease. This CDR3 is CSVDGGRGTGGASQQFF. The CDR3 region has the DNA TGCAGCGTTGACGGAGGGAGGGGGACAGGTGGGGCTAGTCAACAGTTCTTC.